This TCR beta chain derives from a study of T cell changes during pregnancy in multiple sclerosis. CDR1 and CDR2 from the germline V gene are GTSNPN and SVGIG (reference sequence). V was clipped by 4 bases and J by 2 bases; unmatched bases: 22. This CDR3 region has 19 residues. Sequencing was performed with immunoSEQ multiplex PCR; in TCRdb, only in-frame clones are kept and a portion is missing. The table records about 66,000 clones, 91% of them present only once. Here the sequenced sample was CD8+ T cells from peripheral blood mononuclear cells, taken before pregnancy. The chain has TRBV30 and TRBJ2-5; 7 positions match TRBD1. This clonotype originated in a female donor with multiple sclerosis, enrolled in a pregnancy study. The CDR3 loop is CAWNRGSSGWGTLQETQYF. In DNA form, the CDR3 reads TGTGCCTGGAACAGGGGCTCCAGCGGATGGGGGACACTTCAAGAGACCCAGTACTTC.